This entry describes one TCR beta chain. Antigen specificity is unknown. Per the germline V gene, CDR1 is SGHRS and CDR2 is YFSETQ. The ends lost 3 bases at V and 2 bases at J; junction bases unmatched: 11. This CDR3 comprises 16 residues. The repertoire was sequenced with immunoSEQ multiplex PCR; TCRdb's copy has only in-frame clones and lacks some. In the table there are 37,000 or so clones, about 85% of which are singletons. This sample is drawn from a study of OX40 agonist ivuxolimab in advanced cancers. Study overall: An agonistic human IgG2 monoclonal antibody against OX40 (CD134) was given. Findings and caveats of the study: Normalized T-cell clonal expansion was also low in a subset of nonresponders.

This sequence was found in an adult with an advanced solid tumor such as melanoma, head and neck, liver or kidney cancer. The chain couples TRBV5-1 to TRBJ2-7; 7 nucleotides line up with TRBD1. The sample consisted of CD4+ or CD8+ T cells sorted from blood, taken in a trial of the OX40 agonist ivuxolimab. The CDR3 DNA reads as TGCGCCAGCAGCTCGTCACGGGACAGCACTACCTACGAGCAGTACTTC. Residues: CASSSSRDSTTYEQYF.